This T cell receptor (beta chain) was retrieved from a study of blood T cell repertoires in COVID-19. Study summary: Some COVID-19 samples were acute and others convalescent; all came from the United States, Italy and Spain. Sources were T cells, B-cell-depleted T cells, or PBMCs; the material itself was cDNA or gDNA.

This clone was picked up a small number of times. Germline V CDR1 and CDR2: SGHAT, FQNNGV. Trimming cost V 0 bases and J 5 bases; bases outside gene matches: 6. This CDR3 is 15 amino acids long. Per the study methods: Estimation of nucleated cell counts was performed using reference gene primer amplification. Assay: immunoSEQ multiplex PCR; the TCRdb copy retains only in-frame clones and omits some. V and J calls and clone size are given by that table; D and trimming were obtained from the DNA. Seen here are roughly 78,000 clones, roughly 85% observed once, and the top ten hold 15% to 20%. This chain joins TRBV11-2 and TRBJ1-2; 7 bases match TRBD1. This clonotype was sampled from a woman older than 75 with acute or convalescent COVID-19. The sequenced material came from peripheral blood. The CDR3 bases are TGTGCCAGCAGCTTAGACAGGGGGGCGACGTATGGCTACACCTTC. The encoded protein is CASSLDRGATYGYTF.